The rows below give T cell receptor beta chains drawn from one sample of a study of memory CD4+ T cells and cytomegalovirus serostatus. The protocol was immunoSEQ multiplex PCR, while the TCRdb copy is restricted to in-frame clones and leaves out a portion. The table has 35,000 to 45,000 clones, roughly three quarters seen once. The sequencing sample was made of memory CD4+ T cells from blood. The source of these receptors is an adult in good health and CMV-seronegative. The conserved cysteine and the conserved F or W are not part of the CDR3 here.

V	J	CDR3
TRBV7-3	TRBJ1-1	ASSLEGGVNTEAF
TRBV7-3	TRBJ1-1	ASSERGTTEAF
TRBV18	TRBJ1-1	ASSSQGSENTEAF
TRBV21-1	TRBJ2-3	ASSKRRGTRSTDTQY
TRBV18	TRBJ2-7	ASSSGGSEQY
TRBV7-3	TRBJ1-5	ASSLGPPNGDQPQH
TRBV19	TRBJ1-4	ASSIGGVFLAKLF
TRBV7-7	TRBJ2-5	ASSNPTSGGAETQY
TRBV30	TRBJ1-2	AWSIGKYGYT
TRBV7-8	TRBJ1-5	ASSNTGANQPQH
TRBV5-1	TRBJ2-5	ASSPGLAGETQY
TRBV10-3	TRBJ2-5	AISGDRGHQETQY
TRBV7-9	TRBJ1-2	ASSGQEAYGYT
TRBV9	TRBJ1-1	ASSVATNTEAF
TRBV28	TRBJ2-5	ASSSLRGQETQY
TRBV27	TRBJ2-3	ASSLYGDTQY
TRBV6-5	TRBJ1-4	ASSYGGPNEKLF
TRBV7-3	TRBJ1-5	ASSSRQVPRPDSNQPQH
TRBV30	TRBJ1-2	AWSLTGDNGYT
TRBV9	TRBJ2-3	ASTGDSSTDTQY
TRBV5-6	TRBJ1-2	ASSPWDRVYGYT
TRBV5-6	TRBJ1-5	ASSVRSGNQPQH
TRBV5-6	TRBJ1-1	ASSLGGQWYTEAF
TRBV10-3	TRBJ2-2	AISSRGENTGELF
TRBV10-3	TRBJ1-2	AISEQTGLLYGYT
TRBV6-5	TRBJ2-3	ASRFTDTQY
TRBV7-9	TRBJ2-3	ASSYGLAGLTDTQY
TRBV7-5	TRBJ1-5	ARSLEAQELSLPQH
TRBV10-1	TRBJ1-5	ASRRKLSPSNQPQH
TRBV30	TRBJ2-1	AWSLRERGEQF
TRBV29-1	TRBJ1-4	SGGTGGSEKLF
TRBV4-3	TRBJ1-5	ASSQEILQPQH
TRBV9	TRBJ1-6	ASSVVSPDLPSYNSPLH
TRBV5-4	TRBJ2-7	ASSLGSQGAQEQY
TRBV18	TRBJ2-5	ASSLDSTNAQY
TRBV6-1	TRBJ1-1	ASMFWTEEAF
TRBV5-6	TRBJ2-3	ASSLKLAGTDTQY